A single sample is the source of the 25 T cell receptor beta chains below, sequenced in a study of radiation and T cells in renal cell carcinoma. Only in-frame clones appear in the TCRdb table, and some are missing; sequencing was by immunoSEQ multiplex PCR. The table lists about 24,000 clones, roughly 60% of them singletons. Treatment noted: treatment-naive control, cytoreductive nephrectomy. The sample was tumor tissue, taken from a patient whose treatment was nephrectomy without radiotherapy. The source is a man between 40 and 49 years old with renal cell carcinoma.

The chain has TRBV4-2 and TRBJ2-2; D might be TRBD1 or TRBD2, each matching 6 bases. Germline CDR1 LGHNA, CDR2 YNFKEQ. The V end lost 1 base, the J end lost 6 bases, and 18 bases lay between the germline ends. The CDR3 contains 17 residues. The CDR3 DNA follows: TGTGCCAGCAGCCAAGCTGGGGGGACACACGAACCCGGGGAGCTGTTTTTT. Amino acid sequence: CASSQAGGTHEPGELFF.

The chain employs TRBV30 and TRBJ2-3, with no clear D. The germline gives CDR1 GTSNPN, CDR2 SVGIG (reference sequence). V dropped 3 bases and J dropped 12 bases, with 13 bases sitting between them. The CDR3 loop spans 11 amino acids. The CDR3 protein is CAWRRESYQYF. CDR3 sequence (DNA): TGTGCCTGGAGAAGGGAATCTTATCAGTATTTT.

The chain joins TRBV5-5 to TRBJ2-2; 7 positions match TRBD1. The V and J ends lost 3 bases and 6 bases, in that order; junction bases with no gene match: 2. CDR3 size: 13 residues. Germline CDR1 is SGHKS and CDR2 is YYEKEE (reference sequence). The CDR3 loop is CASSSQGAGELFF. The CDR3 DNA is TGTGCCAGCAGCTCGCAGGGGGCCGGGGAGCTGTTTTTT.

This chain connects TRBV6-6 to TRBJ2-5; 13 bases are a match to TRBD2. V trimming: 5 bases; J trimming: 1 base; junction bases outside the gene matches: 1. Germline values: CDR1 MNHNY, CDR2 SVGAGI (reference sequence). The CDR3 is 15 amino acids. CDR3 nucleotide sequence: TGTGCCAGCAGTGGGACTAGCGGGACCCAAGAGACCCAGTACTTC. Its protein product is CASSGTSGTQETQYF.

In this sample, this clone turned up a few times. The chain has TRBV27 and TRBJ2-5, with 7 bases that match TRBD2. The CDR3 spans 13 residues. Per germline, CDR1 MNHEY and CDR2 SMNVEV (reference sequence). V trimming: 2 bases; J trimming: 3 bases; junction bases outside the gene matches: 0. CDR3 bases: TGTGCCAGCAGTTTACTAGCGGAAGAGACCCAGTACTTC. As protein: CASSLLAEETQYF.

This clone was counted only a few times. V is TRBV2 and J is TRBJ2-1, with no clear D. Trimming stripped 8 bases from V and 6 bases from J, with 11 bases between. There are 12 residues in the CDR3. CDR1 SNHLY and CDR2 FYNNEI come from the germline V gene. The CDR3 DNA is TGTGCCAGCGGTCAAGGCCTCAATGAGCAGTTCTTC. Translating it yields CASGQGLNEQFF.

The rearrangement joins TRBV5-5 to TRBJ2-7, with 12 positions matching TRBD2. CDR3 length equals 15 residues. CDR1 is SGHKS and CDR2 is YYEKEE in the germline V gene (reference sequence). The V gene end was trimmed by 2 bases and the J gene end by 3 bases; junction bases not matched to a gene: 3. The CDR3 DNA reads TGTGCCAGCAGCTTTCGGACTAGCGGGAACTACGAGCAGTACTTC. It translates to CASSFRTSGNYEQYF.

This rearrangement joins TRBV7-9 to TRBJ2-5; D remains unclear. The CDR3 extends over 14 amino acids. The V and J ends lost 1 base and 3 bases respectively, with 9 bases between them. Germline CDR1 SEHNR, CDR2 FQNEAQ (reference sequence). The CDR3 region has the DNA TGTGCCAGCAGCTTAGTGGCCGGAAAAGAGACCCAGTACTTC. Its protein is CASSLVAGKETQYF.

The chain is built from TRBV6-5 and TRBJ2-6; no clear D gene. The CDR3 extends over 16 amino acids. CDR1 MNHEY and CDR2 SVGAGI come from the germline V gene. Trimming cost V 0 bases and J 0 bases, with 6 bases left between them. The CDR3 DNA is TGTGCCAGCAGTTACTCGCCAGGCTCTGGGGCCAACGTCCTGACTTTC. It is translated as CASSYSPGSGANVLTF.

This clone was seen once. V usage is TRBV5-1 and J usage is TRBJ1-4, with D uncertain. V gave up 0 bases and J gave up 0 bases, with 9 bases separating them. The CDR3 totals 16 residues. Germline CDR1 and CDR2: SGHRS and YFSETQ. The CDR3 DNA reads as TGCGCCAGCAGCTTGGATAGGCATACAACTAATGAAAAACTGTTTTTT. Translation gives CASSLDRHTTNEKLFF.

CDR3 in DNA: TGCGCCAGCAGCGCAAGTCCAGGTGACGAGCAGTACTTC. As protein: CASSASPGDEQYF. V gene TRBV5-1 combines with J gene TRBJ2-7; no reliable D call. Germline assignment: CDR1 SGHRS and CDR2 YFSETQ. CDR3 length: 13 residues. V was trimmed by 4 bases and J by 5 bases, leaving 13 bases between them.

This clone was detected only once. This sequence joins TRBV19 and TRBJ1-5, with a tentative D call TRBD1 (6 bases). The CDR3 extends over 14 amino acids. Germline V gives CDR1 LNHDA, CDR2 SQIVND (reference sequence). V shed 6 bases and J shed 5 bases, with 14 bases lying between them. The CDR3 loop is CASRRGGIDQPQHF. The CDR3 coding sequence is TGTGCCAGTAGAAGGGGGGGCATCGATCAGCCCCAGCATTTT.

This clone was seen a handful of times. The CDR3 DNA follows: TGTGCCAGCAGCTTAAAGTTAAGGTTTTACGAGCAGTACGTC. It yields the protein CASSLKLRFYEQYV. V usage is TRBV7-2 and J usage is TRBJ2-7; D not resolved. Germline-derived CDR1 and CDR2 are SGHTA and FQGNSA. This CDR3 contains 14 residues. V shed 2 bases and J shed 4 bases, with 12 bases lying between them.

This clone has just a few counts. V and J are TRBV5-4 and TRBJ2-1, with no clear D. Germline assignment: CDR1 SGHNT and CDR2 YYREEE (reference sequence). The CDR3 is 14 residues long. V lost 6 bases to trimming and J lost 7 bases, with 17 bases between them. CDR3 in amino acids: CASMSGPRRNEQFF. DNA for the CDR3: TGTGCCAGCATGTCCGGGCCTAGGAGAAATGAGCAGTTCTTC.

The chain couples TRBV7-1 to TRBJ2-7; D might be TRBD1 (6 bases). TRBV7-1 is assigned to the ORF class and has an uncertain function. V gave up 8 bases and J gave up 6 bases, with 20 bases separating them. The CDR3 runs to 14 residues. This chain's CDR3 is CASAFSGARTEQYF. CDR3 coding DNA: TGTGCCAGCGCCTTCTCAGGGGCGCGAACCGAGCAGTACTTC.

The chain is built from TRBV13 and TRBJ2-7; TRBD2 matches 7 bases. The CDR3 covers 14 residues. The junction had 5 bases not matched to a gene; V was cut back by 2 bases and J by 4 bases. The germline V gene encodes CDR1 PRHDT and CDR2 FYEKMQ (reference sequence). In nucleotides, the CDR3 is TGTGCCAGCAGCTTATGGGAGGGCAAGTACGAGCAGTACTTC. As protein: CASSLWEGKYEQYF.

In its sample, this clone is medium-sized. The V gene is TRBV13, the J gene TRBJ1-6, with D unresolved. Trimming pared 5 bases from V and 8 bases from J, leaving 16 bases between. Per germline, CDR1 PRHDT and CDR2 FYEKMQ (reference sequence). CDR3 size: 15 residues. The CDR3 protein is CASSATGLGYSPLHF. CDR3 coding DNA: TGTGCCAGCAGCGCGACCGGCTTGGGGTATTCACCCCTCCACTTT.

The V and J genes are TRBV11-2 and TRBJ1-2; possibly TRBD1 for D (6 bases). The length of the CDR3 is 15 residues. Trimming shortened V by 5 bases and J by 5 bases, and 18 bases separated the two germline ends. Germline V gene data show CDR1 as SGHAT and CDR2 as FQNNGV. The CDR3 loop reads CASSEEGGGQYGYTF. Written as DNA, the CDR3 is TGTGCCAGCAGCGAAGAGGGGGGCGGTCAGTATGGCTACACCTTC.

CDR3 sequence reads: CASSVGTGPYEQYF. CDR3 bases: TGTGCCAGTAGTGTGGGGACAGGTCCCTACGAGCAGTACTTC. The chain is built from TRBV19 and TRBJ2-7; TRBD1 agrees at 8 bases. The V gene end was trimmed by 5 bases and the J gene end by 2 bases; junction bases not matched to a gene: 5. CDR3 length: 14 residues. Germline CDR1 is LNHDA and CDR2 is SQIVND (reference sequence). Full variable domain (remainder filled in from reference TRBV19 and TRBJ2-7): DGGITQSPKYLFRKEGQNVTLSCEQNLNHDAMYWYRQDPGQGLRLIYYSQIVNDFQKGDIAEGYSVSREKKESFPLTVTSAQKNPTAFYLCASSVGTGPYEQYFGPGTRLTVT.

This chain joins TRBV18 and TRBJ2-7, with no clear D. Germline loops: CDR1 KGHSH, CDR2 LQKENI. This CDR3 has 13 residues. V was pared by 3 bases and J by 6 bases, with 12 bases between. The DNA for the CDR3 is TGTGCCAGCTCACCGGACCCTATACGCGAGCAGTACTTC. Protein product: CASSPDPIREQYF. Filled out from reference TRBV18 and TRBJ2-7, the complete variable domain reads NAGVMQNPRHLVRRRGQEARLRCSPMKGHSHVYWYRQLPEEGLKFMVYLQKENIIDESGMPKERFSAEFPKEGPSILRIQQVVRGDSAAYFCASSPDPIREQYFGPGTRLTVT.

The table lists this clone with a few counts. This chain connects TRBV7-2 to TRBJ1-2; maybe TRBD1 (6 bases). Trimming pared 5 bases from V and 8 bases from J, leaving 15 bases between. Germline V gene sequence: CDR1 SGHTA, CDR2 FQGNSA. This CDR3 spans 13 amino acids. The CDR3 here is CASSIQGGRGYTF. Here the CDR3 DNA reads TGTGCCAGCAGCATACAGGGAGGAAGGGGCTACACCTTC. Full variable domain (rest looked up from reference TRBV7-2 and TRBJ1-2): GAGVSQSPSNKVTEKGKDVELRCDPISGHTALYWYRQSLGQGLEFLIYFQGNSAPDKSGLPSDRFSAERTGGSVSTLTIQRTQQEDSAVYLCASSIQGGRGYTFGSGTRLTVV.

The count of this clone is one. This rearrangement joins TRBV7-8 to TRBJ2-5; possible D gene TRBD2, 5 bases. Germline CDR1 reads SGHVS; CDR2 reads FQNEAQ. The V end lost 4 bases, the J end lost 1 base, and 10 bases lay between the germline ends. This CDR3 spans 14 amino acids. CDR3 sequence: CASSWRRFQETQYF. As DNA, the CDR3 is TGTGCCAGCAGCTGGAGGAGGTTCCAAGAGACCCAGTACTTC.

CDR3 amino acids: CAWSVRGLAGVGEQFF. The CDR3 DNA reads as TGTGCCTGGAGTGTACGAGGACTAGCGGGAGTAGGGGAGCAGTTCTTC. The chain combines TRBV30 with TRBJ2-1; 13 bases fit TRBD2. The CDR3 has 16 amino acids. Unmatched junction bases numbered 9, after V lost 0 bases and J lost 10 bases. CDR1 and CDR2 from the germline V gene are GTSNPN and SVGIG (reference sequence).

The chain recombines TRBV28 with TRBJ1-4; weak D call: TRBD1 (6 bases). Between the trimmed V and J ends, which lost 8 bases and 5 bases, there was a span of 12 bases. CDR3 length equals 13 residues. Germline CDR1 is MDHEN and CDR2 is SYDVKM. This CDR3 is CASVQGDNEKLFF. CDR3 in DNA: TGTGCCAGCGTACAGGGTGACAATGAAAAACTGTTTTTT.

The CDR3 spells CASSLDRGSYGYTF. The CDR3 DNA reads TGTGCCAGCAGCTTGGACAGGGGGTCCTATGGCTACACCTTC. The chain joins TRBV5-4 to TRBJ1-2; TRBD1 matches at 8 bases. V lost 0 bases to trimming and J lost 4 bases; unmatched junction nucleotides: 2. The CDR3 spans 14 residues. The germline gives CDR1 SGHNT, CDR2 YYREEE (reference sequence).